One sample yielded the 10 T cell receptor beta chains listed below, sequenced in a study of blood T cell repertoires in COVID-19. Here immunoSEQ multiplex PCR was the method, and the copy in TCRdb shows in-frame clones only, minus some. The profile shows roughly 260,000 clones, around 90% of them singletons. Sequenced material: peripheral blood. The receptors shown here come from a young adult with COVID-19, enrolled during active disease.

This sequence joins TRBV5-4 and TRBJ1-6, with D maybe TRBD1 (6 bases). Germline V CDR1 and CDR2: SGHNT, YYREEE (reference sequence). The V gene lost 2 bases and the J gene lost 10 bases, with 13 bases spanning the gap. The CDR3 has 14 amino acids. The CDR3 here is CASSLGQSYSPLHF. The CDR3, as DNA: TGTGCCAGCAGCTTAGGACAGAGCTACTCACCCCTCCACTTT.

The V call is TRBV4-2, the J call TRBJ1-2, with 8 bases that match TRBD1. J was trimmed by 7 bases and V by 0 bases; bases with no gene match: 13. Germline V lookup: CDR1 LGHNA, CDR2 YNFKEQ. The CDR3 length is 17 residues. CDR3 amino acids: CASSQDIAGGVLGGYTF. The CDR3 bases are TGTGCCAGCAGCCAAGATATTGCAGGGGGCGTACTAGGTGGCTACACCTTC.

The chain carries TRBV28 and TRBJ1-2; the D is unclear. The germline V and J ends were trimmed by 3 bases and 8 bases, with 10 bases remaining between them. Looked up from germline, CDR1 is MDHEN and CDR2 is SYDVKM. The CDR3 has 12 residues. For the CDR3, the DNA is TGTGCCAGCAGTTTGCCTTCCGGGGGCTACACCTTC. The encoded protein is CASSLPSGGYTF.

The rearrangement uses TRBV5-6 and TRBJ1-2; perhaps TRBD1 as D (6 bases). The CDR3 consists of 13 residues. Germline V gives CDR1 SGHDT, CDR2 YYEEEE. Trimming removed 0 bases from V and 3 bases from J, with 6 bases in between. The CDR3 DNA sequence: TGTGCCAGCAGCTTGGGACAGGACTATGGCTACACCTTC. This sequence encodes CASSLGQDYGYTF.

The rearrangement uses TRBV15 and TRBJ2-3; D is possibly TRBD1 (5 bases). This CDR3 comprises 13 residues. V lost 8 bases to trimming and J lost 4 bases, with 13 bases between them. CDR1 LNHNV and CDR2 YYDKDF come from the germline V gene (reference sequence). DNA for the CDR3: TGTGCCACCCAAGGGGCCAGGGCAGATACGCAGTATTTT. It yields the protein CATQGARADTQYF.

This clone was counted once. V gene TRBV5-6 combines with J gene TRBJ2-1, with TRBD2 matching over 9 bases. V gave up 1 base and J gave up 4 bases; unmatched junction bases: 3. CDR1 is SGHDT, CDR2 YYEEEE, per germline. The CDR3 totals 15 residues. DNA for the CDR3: TGTGCCAGCAGCTTGCTGGCGGGAGGGTACAATGAGCAGTTCTTC. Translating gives CASSLLAGGYNEQFF.

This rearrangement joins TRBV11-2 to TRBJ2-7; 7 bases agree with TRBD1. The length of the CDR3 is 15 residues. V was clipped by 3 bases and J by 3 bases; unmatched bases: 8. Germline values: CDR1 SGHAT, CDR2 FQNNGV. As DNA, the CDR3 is TGTGCCAGCAGCTTCCGGGACAGAGGACTCTACGAGCAGTACTTC. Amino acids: CASSFRDRGLYEQYF.

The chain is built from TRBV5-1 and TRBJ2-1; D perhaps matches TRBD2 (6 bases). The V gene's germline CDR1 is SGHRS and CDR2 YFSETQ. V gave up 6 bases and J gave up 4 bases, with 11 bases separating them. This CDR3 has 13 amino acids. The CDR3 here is CASTYSGYNEQFF. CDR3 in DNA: TGCGCCAGCACCTATAGCGGATACAATGAGCAGTTCTTC.

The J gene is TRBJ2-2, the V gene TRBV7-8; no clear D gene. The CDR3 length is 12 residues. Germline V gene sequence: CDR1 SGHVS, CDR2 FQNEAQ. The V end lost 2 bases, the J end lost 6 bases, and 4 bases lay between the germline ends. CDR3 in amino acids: CASSLSAGELFF. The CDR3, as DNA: TGTGCCAGCAGCTTAAGCGCCGGGGAGCTGTTTTTT.

The CDR3 DNA is TGTGCCAGCAGCCAGACAGACGCGGTTCAGGGGCAGTTCTTC. This encodes CASSQTDAVQGQFF. The chain couples TRBV3-1 (or the pseudogene TRBV3-2) to TRBJ2-1; TRBD1 might be the D (5 bases). V dropped 3 bases and J dropped 12 bases, with 18 bases sitting between them. Per the germline V gene, CDR1 is LGHDT and CDR2 is YNNKEL (reference sequence). CDR3 size: 14 residues.